The T cell receptor beta chain under discussion was sequenced for a study of blood T cell repertoires in COVID-19. As for the study in general: T cells, B-cell-depleted T cells, or PBMCs supplied cDNA or gDNA.

The V and J ends lost 5 bases and 2 bases, in that order; junction bases with no gene match: 5. Per germline, CDR1 MNHEY and CDR2 SVGAGI. The CDR3 sequence is 14 residues long. As processed by the authors: How many nucleated cells were present was estimated from reference gene primer amplification. Only in-frame clones appear in the TCRdb table, and some are missing; sequencing was by immunoSEQ multiplex PCR. V and J calls and clone size are copied from that table; D and trimming were computed from the DNA. The sample has around 140,000 clones, roughly 84% seen once. The receptor's source is a human donor in a cohort sampled during active COVID-19. This chain connects TRBV6-5 to TRBJ2-7; 8 bases align to TRBD1. Sequencing input: peripheral blood. CDR3 sequence: CASSQRTGTYEQYV. Here the CDR3 DNA reads TGTGCCAGCAGTCAAAGGACAGGGACCTACGAGCAGTACGTC.